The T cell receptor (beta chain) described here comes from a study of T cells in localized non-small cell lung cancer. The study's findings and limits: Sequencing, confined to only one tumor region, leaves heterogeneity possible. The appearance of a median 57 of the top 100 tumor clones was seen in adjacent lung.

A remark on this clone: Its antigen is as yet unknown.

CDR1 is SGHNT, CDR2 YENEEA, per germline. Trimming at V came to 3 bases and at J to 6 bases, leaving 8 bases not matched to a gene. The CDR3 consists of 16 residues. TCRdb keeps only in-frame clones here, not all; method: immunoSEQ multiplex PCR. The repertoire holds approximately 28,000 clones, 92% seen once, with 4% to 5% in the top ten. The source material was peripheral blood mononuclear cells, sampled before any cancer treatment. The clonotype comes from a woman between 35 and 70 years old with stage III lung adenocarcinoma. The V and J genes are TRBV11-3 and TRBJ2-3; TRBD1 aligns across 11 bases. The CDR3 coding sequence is TGTGCCAGCAGCTTGATGGGACAGGGGGGGAAGGATACGCAGTATTTT. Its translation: CASSLMGQGGKDTQYF.